The count of the clone carrying this T cell receptor beta chain is one. The antigen remains unidentified. These data come from a study of CD8+CD57+ T cells in acquired aplastic anemia. Turning to the study itself: Sorted CD4+ plus CD8+ cells gave DNA averaging about 3.2 ug. CD4+ cell libraries from healthy donors averaged about 10.8 million reads. General study findings and limits: A significant difference in CD8+ Simpson's diversity between patients and controls was not found. A set of 25 to 30 CD8+ CDR3 sequences was shared between patients and controls, and these sequences appeared highly expressed in patients.

Using genomic DNA as the template, TCR beta VDJ and CDR3 profiling was carried out. From the reads, TCRdb called clonotypes with MiXCR, one entry per CDR3 protein. Of roughly 420,000 distinct CDR3 sequences in the sample, approximately 70% are singletons; the top ten hold 4%. Between the trimmed V and J ends, which lost 2 bases and 2 bases, there was a span of 10 bases. The length of the CDR3 is 14 residues. The germline gives CDR1 MNHNS, CDR2 SASEGT. The chain has TRBV6-1 and TRBJ2-7, with a weak D call TRBD1 (6 bases). The receptor was derived from a human donor in good health, serving as a control. Sequenced material: sorted CD4+, CD8+, or CD8+CD57+ T cells (not recorded which) from PBMCs. CDR3 sequence: CASSETTGTYEQYF. The CDR3 nucleotides are TGTGCCAGCAGTGAAACGACAGGAACCTACGAGCAGTACTTC.